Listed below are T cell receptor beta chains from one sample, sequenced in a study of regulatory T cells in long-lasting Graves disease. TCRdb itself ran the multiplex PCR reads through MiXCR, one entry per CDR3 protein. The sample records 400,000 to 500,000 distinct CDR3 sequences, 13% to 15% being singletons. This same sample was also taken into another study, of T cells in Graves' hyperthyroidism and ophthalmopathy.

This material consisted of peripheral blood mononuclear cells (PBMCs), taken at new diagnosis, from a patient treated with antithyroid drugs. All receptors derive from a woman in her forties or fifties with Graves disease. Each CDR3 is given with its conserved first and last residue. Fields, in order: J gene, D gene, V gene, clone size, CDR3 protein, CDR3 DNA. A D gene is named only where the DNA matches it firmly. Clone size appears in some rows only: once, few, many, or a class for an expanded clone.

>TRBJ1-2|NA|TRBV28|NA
CASSHNIFGGGYTF
TGTGCCAGCAGTCACAACATCTTTGGGGGGGGCTACACCTTC
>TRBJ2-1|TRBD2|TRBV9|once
CASSGGSGSDNEQFF
TGTGCCAGCAGCGGAGGTAGCGGGAGTGACAATGAGCAGTTCTTC
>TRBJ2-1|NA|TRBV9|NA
CASSVDPRESRRNEQFF
TGTGCCAGCAGCGTAGATCCTCGGGAGTCGCGGAGGAATGAGCAGTTCTTC
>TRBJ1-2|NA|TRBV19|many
CASSIDGQHYGYTF
TGTGCCAGTAGTATAGATGGGCAGCACTATGGCTACACCTTC
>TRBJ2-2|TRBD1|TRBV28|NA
CATDSTLGNRGTGELFF
TGTGCCACCGACTCCACCCTAGGGAACAGGGGCACCGGGGAGCTGTTTTTT
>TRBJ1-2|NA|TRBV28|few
CASSPHQEWHYGYTF
TGTGCCAGCAGTCCCCACCAGGAGTGGCACTATGGCTACACCTTC
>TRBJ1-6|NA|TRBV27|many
CASSLRASNSPLHF
TGTGCCAGCAGTTTACGGGCATCGAATTCACCCCTCCACTTT
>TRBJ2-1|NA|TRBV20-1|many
CSARDYGQGSYNEQFF
TGCAGTGCTAGAGATTACGGTCAGGGCTCCTACAATGAGCAGTTCTTC
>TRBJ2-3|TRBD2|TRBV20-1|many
CSARGWTSGARGTQYF
TGCAGTGCTAGAGGGTGGACTAGCGGCGCAAGGGGTACGCAGTATTTT
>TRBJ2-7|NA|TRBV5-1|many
CASRNPERTYEQYF
TGCGCCAGCAGGAATCCTGAACGAACCTACGAGCAGTACTTC
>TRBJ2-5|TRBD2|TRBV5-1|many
CASSLGTSGLGEGETQYF
TGCGCCAGCAGCTTGGGAACTAGCGGCCTGGGTGAGGGGGAGACCCAGTACTTC
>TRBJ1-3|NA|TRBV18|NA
CASSPEGQPASSGNTIYF
TGTGCCAGCTCACCTGAAGGACAACCTGCTAGCTCTGGAAACACCATATATTTT
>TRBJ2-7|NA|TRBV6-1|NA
CASRKEQGKTYEQYF
TGTGCCAGCAGGAAAGAGCAGGGTAAGACCTACGAGCAGTACTTC
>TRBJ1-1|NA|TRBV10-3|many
CAIRGGVMNTEAFF
TGTGCCATCCGCGGCGGGGTCATGAACACTGAAGCTTTCTTT
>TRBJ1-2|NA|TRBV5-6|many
CASSLWSANYGYTF
TGTGCCAGCAGCTTGTGGTCCGCTAACTATGGCTACACCTTC
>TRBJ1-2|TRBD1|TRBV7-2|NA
CASSLAGQGRRDGYTF
TGTGCCAGCAGCTTAGCAGGACAGGGGCGCCGGGATGGCTACACCTTC
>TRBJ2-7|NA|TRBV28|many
CASSTTHEQYF
TGTGCCAGCAGTACGACCCACGAGCAGTACTTC
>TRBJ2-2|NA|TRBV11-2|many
CASSPSSWSDTGELFF
TGTGCCAGCAGCCCCTCTAGCTGGAGTGACACCGGGGAGCTGTTTTTT
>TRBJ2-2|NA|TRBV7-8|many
CASGLWRNTGELFF
TGTGCCAGCGGCCTATGGCGGAACACCGGGGAGCTGTTTTTT
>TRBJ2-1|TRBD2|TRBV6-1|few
CASSEEAGGPLRGFF
TGTGCCAGCAGTGAAGAAGCGGGGGGGCCTTTGAGGGGGTTCTTC
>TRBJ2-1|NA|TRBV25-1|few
CASSEGRNEQFF
TGTGCCAGCAGTGAGGGCAGGAATGAGCAGTTCTTC
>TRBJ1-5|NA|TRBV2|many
CASSVGGEQPQHF
TGTGCCAGCAGTGTGGGTGGGGAGCAGCCCCAGCATTTT
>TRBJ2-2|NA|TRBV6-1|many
CASSEVAGNTGELFF
TGTGCCAGCAGTGAAGTTGCGGGAAACACCGGGGAGCTGTTTTTT
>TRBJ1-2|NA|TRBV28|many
CASSWVNYGYTF
TGTGCCAGCAGTTGGGTTAACTATGGCTACACCTTC
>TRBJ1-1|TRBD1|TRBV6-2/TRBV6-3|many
CASSYRTGGGTEAFF
TGTGCCAGCAGTTACCGGACAGGGGGAGGCACTGAAGCTTTCTTT
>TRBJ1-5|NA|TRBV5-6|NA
CASSSQFSNQPQHF
TGTGCCAGCAGCTCCCAGTTTAGCAATCAGCCCCAGCATTTT
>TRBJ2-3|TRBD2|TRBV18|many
CASSQFAGEGTDTQYF
TGTGCCAGCTCACAGTTTGCGGGAGAGGGCACAGATACGCAGTATTTT
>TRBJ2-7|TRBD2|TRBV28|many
CASRPTSGRTTYEQYF
TGTGCCAGCAGGCCAACTAGCGGGAGAACCACCTACGAGCAGTACTTC
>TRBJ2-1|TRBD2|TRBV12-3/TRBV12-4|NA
CASRELAGGWNEQFF
TGTGCCAGCAGGGAACTAGCGGGAGGGTGGAATGAGCAGTTCTTC
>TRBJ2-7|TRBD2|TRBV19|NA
CASSFQRDSYEQYF
TGTGCCAGTAGCTTCCAGCGGGACTCCTACGAGCAGTACTTC
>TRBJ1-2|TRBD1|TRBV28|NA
CASSLPKGQGDGYTF
TGTGCCAGCAGTTTACCAAAAGGACAGGGGGATGGCTACACCTTC
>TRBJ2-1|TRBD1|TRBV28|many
CASSEPRTGGNEQFF
TGTGCCAGCAGTGAACCCCGGACAGGGGGAAATGAGCAGTTCTTC
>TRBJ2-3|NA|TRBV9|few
CASSAYGGPRTDTQYF
TGTGCCAGCAGCGCGTATGGAGGGCCGCGCACAGATACGCAGTATTTT
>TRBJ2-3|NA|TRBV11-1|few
CASSLARPYTQYF
TGTGCCAGCAGCTTAGCCAGGCCGTATACGCAGTATTTT
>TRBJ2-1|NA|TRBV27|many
CASSFDSEQFF
TGTGCCAGCAGTTTCGACAGTGAGCAGTTCTTC
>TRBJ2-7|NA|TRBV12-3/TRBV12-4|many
CASSTHRDRSSYEQYF
TGTGCCAGCAGTACCCACCGGGACCGAAGTTCCTACGAGCAGTACTTC
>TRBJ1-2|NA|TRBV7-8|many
CASSLRRNTGAVRYTF
TGTGCCAGCAGCTTAAGGCGGAATACCGGGGCAGTTCGCTACACCTTC
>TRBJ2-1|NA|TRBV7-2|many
CASTVSYNEQFF
TGTGCCAGCACTGTTTCCTACAATGAGCAGTTCTTC
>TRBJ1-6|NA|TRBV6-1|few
CASSGLSQPSYNSPLHF
TGTGCCAGCAGTGGTTTGAGCCAACCCTCCTATAATTCACCCCTCCACTTT
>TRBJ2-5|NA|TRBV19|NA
CASSFGQRGETQYF
TGTGCCAGTAGTTTCGGACAGAGAGGAGAGACCCAGTACTTC
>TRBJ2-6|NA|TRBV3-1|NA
CASSRDSFPGANVLTF
TGTGCCAGCAGCCGAGACTCGTTCCCGGGGGCCAACGTCCTGACTTTC